The entry below gives a single TCR beta chain sequence along with its context. Its antigen is still unknown. The record originates from a study of lung T cells in sarcoidosis with Löfgren's syndrome. Study in general: CD4+ T cells build up in sarcoidosis bronchoalveolar lavage fluid. Repertoire analyses centered on Löfgren's syndrome patients. The study, taken as a whole, reports: Shared TRAV12-1 and TRBV2 CDR3 motifs across Löfgren's syndrome patients reportedly suggested public CD4+ TCRs. Sarcoidosis antigen recognition was only suggested, antigen unidentified.

The CDR3 spans 14 residues. Trimming took 5 bases from V and 8 from J; bases not matched to a gene: 10. The V gene's germline CDR1 is DFQATT and CDR2 SNEGSKA (reference sequence). Each CDR3 protein gets one entry after TCRdb re-called the reads with MiXCR. The data contain 2,500 to 3,500 distinct CDR3 sequences, under 20% of them singletons. The specimen sequenced was CD4+ T cells from bronchoalveolar lavage. The rearrangement links TRBV20-1 to TRBJ2-1, with 9 bases aligning to TRBD1. The clonotype comes from a human donor with sarcoidosis (Löfgren's syndrome or another form), or a control subject (not recorded which). The CDR3 protein is CSAHPTGGAYEQFF. DNA for the CDR3: TGCAGTGCTCATCCCACAGGGGGCGCGTATGAGCAGTTCTTC.